The present T cell receptor beta chain was sequenced within a study of blood T cell repertoires in COVID-19. Overall study context: The samples span acute and convalescent COVID-19 from the United States, Italy and Spain. PBMCs, B-cell-depleted T cells, or T cells provided the cDNA or gDNA that made up the material.

CDR1 and CDR2 from the germline V gene are SGHDN and FVKESK. This CDR3 comprises 16 residues. Trimming pared 0 bases from V and 2 bases from J, leaving 11 bases between. Original data processing: Amplification with reference gene primers provided the estimates of nucleated cell counts. Using immunoSEQ multiplex PCR, the repertoire was profiled, and TCRdb retains in-frame clones only, with some absent. Clone size and the V and J calls come from that table; the DNA yielded D and trimming. The table shows about 220,000 clones, with around four fifths occurring only once. This clone has at least ten counts.

This chain links TRBV14 with TRBJ1-3, with D uncertain. This receptor was obtained from a woman in her 70s with acute or convalescent COVID-19. Sequenced material: peripheral blood. The CDR3 spells CASSQDQWRTGNTIYF. DNA for the CDR3: TGTGCCAGCAGCCAAGATCAATGGAGAACTGGAAACACCATATATTTT.